The following is a TCR beta chain sequence with its context. Its cognate antigen is unknown. This entry belongs to a study of shared clonotypes between healthy human individuals. Overall study findings and caveats: It was the non-shared clonotypes that had lower generation probabilities than clonotypes shared by all four donors. Large depth notwithstanding, sorted-subset sequencing proved incomplete by rarefaction. A few donors showed sharing of approximately 5% of naive CD4 clonotypes.

In the authors' workflow: Because ImmunoSEQ provided only junction sequences with no quality scores, the filtering differed. Sequencing used immunoSEQ multiplex PCR; TCRdb keeps in-frame clones, though not all of them. V, J and clone size are those of that table, while D and trimming were read from the DNA. The sample has some 1 million clones; about 80% are singletons. V gave up 1 base and J gave up 5 bases, with 6 bases separating them. Germline V gene lookup returns CDR1 SGHAT and CDR2 FQNNGV. The CDR3 runs to 13 residues. The chain has TRBV11-2 and TRBJ1-5; unclear D gene. The sample was memory CD4+ T cells sorted from blood. Indicated subset: CD45RA-negative fraction. The receptor was derived from a man between 18 and 35 years old in good health. The DNA of the CDR3 is TGTGCCAGCAGCTTAGGTCTAGATCAGCCCCAGCATTTT. Translated: CASSLGLDQPQHF. Together with reference TRBV11-2 and TRBJ1-5, the CDR3 gives the full variable domain: EAGVAQSPRYKIIEKRQSVAFWCNPISGHATLYWYQQILGQGPKLLIQFQNNGVVDDSQLPKDRFSAERLKGVDSTLKIQPAKLEDSAVYLCASSLGLDQPQHFGDGTRLSIL.